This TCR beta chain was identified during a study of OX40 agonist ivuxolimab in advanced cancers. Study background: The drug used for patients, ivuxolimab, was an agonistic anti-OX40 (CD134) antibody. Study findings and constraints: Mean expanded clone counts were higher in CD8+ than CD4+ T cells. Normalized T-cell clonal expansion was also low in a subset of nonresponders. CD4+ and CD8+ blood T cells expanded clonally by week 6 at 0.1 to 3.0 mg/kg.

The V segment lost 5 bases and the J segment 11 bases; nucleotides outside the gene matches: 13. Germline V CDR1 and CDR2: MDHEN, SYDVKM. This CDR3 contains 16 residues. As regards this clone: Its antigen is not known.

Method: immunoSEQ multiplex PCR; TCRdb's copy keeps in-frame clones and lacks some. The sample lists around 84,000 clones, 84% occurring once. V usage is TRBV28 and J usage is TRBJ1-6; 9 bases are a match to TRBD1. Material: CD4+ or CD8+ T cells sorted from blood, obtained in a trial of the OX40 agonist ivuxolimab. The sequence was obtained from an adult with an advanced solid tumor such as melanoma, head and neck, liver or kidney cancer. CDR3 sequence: CASSTPGQGLLTPLHF. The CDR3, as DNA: TGTGCCAGCAGTACTCCGGGACAGGGCCTCCTGACACCCCTCCACTTT.